This entry lists 23 T cell receptor beta chains sequenced from one sample in a study of graft-versus-host responses after intestinal transplantation (dated by TCRdb to the early 2020s). Library preparation used the immunoSEQ multiplex PCR assay. TCRdb obtained this table from immuneACCESS and retained in-frame rearrangements with V and J assigned. These tables miss some clones; where compared with another copy, unresolved V genes account for less than half of the shortfall, and the remainder is unexplained. In all, the sample holds approximately 9,600 clones, and roughly 90% of those were seen once. The top ten hold 5% to 5.5% of the sample. Dithiothreitol, EDTA incubations and collagenase D digestion were used to isolate intraepithelial and lamina propria lymphocytes from graft specimens. This material consisted of ileum tissue, taken almost 750 days after intestinal transplantation. These receptors came from a human patient who received an intestinal transplant, so some T cells may come from the graft donor.

V is TRBV6-1 and J is TRBJ2-1; TRBD2 might be the D (6 bases). The CDR3 is 16 amino acids. The germline V and J ends were trimmed by 4 bases and 6 bases, with 19 bases remaining between them. Looked up from germline, CDR1 is MNHNS and CDR2 is SASEGT. CDR3 sequence reads: CASSAQETSLVNEQFF. Written as DNA, the CDR3 is TGTGCCAGCAGTGCCCAAGAGACTAGTCTGGTCAATGAGCAGTTCTTC.

The rearrangement joins TRBV5-6 to TRBJ2-7, with a weak D call TRBD2 (6 bases). From germline, CDR1 is SGHDT and CDR2 YYEEEE. V was pared by 3 bases and J by 0 bases, with 13 bases between. This CDR3 has 15 residues. The CDR3 reads CASSSLGGSSYEQYF. The CDR3 DNA reads TGTGCCAGCAGCTCTCTTGGAGGGAGCTCCTACGAGCAGTACTTC.

V and J are TRBV9 and TRBJ2-3; the match to TRBD2 covers 13 bases. Germline CDR1 is SGDLS and CDR2 is YYNGEE. Trimming cost V 3 bases and J 3 bases; bases outside gene matches: 10. The CDR3 runs to 18 residues. The CDR3 region is CASSDERLGLAGTDTQYF. CDR3 in DNA: TGTGCCAGCAGCGATGAAAGGCTGGGACTAGCGGGAACAGATACGCAGTATTTT.

The rearrangement uses TRBV6-5 and TRBJ2-1; 12 bases line up with TRBD2. The V segment lost 6 bases and the J segment 8 bases; nucleotides outside the gene matches: 8. The CDR3 consists of 15 residues. The V gene's germline CDR1 is MNHEY and CDR2 SVGAGI. CDR3: CASRGGLAGYDEQFF. CDR3 DNA: TGTGCCAGCAGGGGCGGACTAGCGGGGTACGATGAGCAGTTCTTC.

This chain uses TRBV4-1 with TRBJ1-1; no reliable D call. The germline V gene encodes CDR1 MGHRA and CDR2 YSYEKL. This CDR3 is 15 amino acids long. The V end lost 0 bases, the J end lost 5 bases, and 13 bases lay between the germline ends. CDR3 bases: TGCGCCAGCAGCCAAGATTTGGGTGGTAGGACTGAAGCTTTCTTT. Protein sequence: CASSQDLGGRTEAFF.

The rearrangement joins TRBV30 to TRBJ2-7, with D possibly being TRBD1 or TRBD2 (6 bases each). The CDR3 sequence is 13 residues long. The V end was cut by 5 bases, the J end by 0 bases, with 11 bases between. The germline V gene encodes CDR1 GTSNPN and CDR2 SVGIG (reference sequence). The CDR3 DNA follows: TGTGCCTGGGGAGGGGGGAGCTCCTACGAGCAGTACTTC. Its protein product is CAWGGGSSYEQYF. The full variable domain, with the rest looked up from reference TRBV30 and TRBJ2-7, is SQTIHQWPATLVQPVGSPLSLECTVEGTSNPNLYWYRQAAGRGLQLLFYSVGIGQISSEVPQNLSASRPQDRQFILSSKKLLLSDSGFYLCAWGGGSSYEQYFGPGTRLTVT.

The table lists this clone with a count of one. The J gene is TRBJ2-1, the V gene TRBV30; D call uncertain. The CDR3 is 13 amino acids. Germline CDR1 and CDR2: GTSNPN and SVGIG (reference sequence). The ends were cut back, 0 bases at V and 5 bases at J, with 8 bases in the middle. The CDR3 region has the DNA TGTGCCTGGAGTGTCTCTTGGGACAATGAGCAGTTCTTC. Amino acid sequence: CAWSVSWDNEQFF.

V is TRBV9 and J is TRBJ2-3; unclear D gene. Between the trimmed V and J ends, which lost 0 bases and 2 bases, there was a span of 10 bases. Germline V CDR1 and CDR2: SGDLS, YYNGEE. This CDR3 spans 15 amino acids. DNA of the CDR3: TGTGCCAGCAGCGTAGCCGGGTGGGACACAGATACGCAGTATTTT. Residues: CASSVAGWDTDTQYF.

The chain combines TRBV11-2 with TRBJ1-2; TRBD1 is a possible D gene (5 bases). The CDR3 has 15 amino acids. V was cut by 0 bases and J by 6 bases, with 14 bases left in between. Germline lookup yields CDR1 SGHAT and CDR2 FQNNGV. The CDR3 nucleotides read TGTGCCAGCAGCTTAGATATAGGGGATCGGGATGGCTACACCTTC. This gives the protein CASSLDIGDRDGYTF.

The rearrangement uses TRBV7-9 and TRBJ2-1; no reliable D call. Germline loops: CDR1 SEHNR, CDR2 FQNEAQ (reference sequence). This CDR3 is 11 amino acids long. V lost 6 bases to trimming and J lost 9 bases, with 9 bases between them. The CDR3: CASSPGAEQFF. DNA of the CDR3: TGTGCCAGCAGTCCCGGAGCTGAGCAGTTCTTC.

V usage is TRBV7-9 and J usage is TRBJ2-3; TRBD2 agrees at 7 bases. This CDR3 is built from 18 residues. V shed 2 bases and J 3 bases; nucleotides not matched to a gene: 14. The germline V gene encodes CDR1 SEHNR and CDR2 FQNEAQ (reference sequence). The CDR3: CASSLRGVEVLGTDTQYF. CDR3 in DNA: TGTGCCAGCAGCTTACGGGGGGTGGAGGTCCTCGGTACAGATACGCAGTATTTT.

The table lists this clone with a few counts. DNA of the CDR3: TGCGCCAGCGCTGTCTCCTTTGGTTTCGGGGAGACCCAGTACTTC. Its protein is CASAVSFGFGETQYF. The gene calls are TRBV10-2 and TRBJ2-5; D unresolved. The V gene lost 8 bases and the J gene lost 5 bases, with 21 bases spanning the gap. Per germline, CDR1 WSHSY and CDR2 SAAADI. CDR3 size: 15 residues.

The DNA of the CDR3 is TGTGCCAGCAGCCAGTTCGGTGGGTCGGAAAAACTGTTTTTT. It is translated as CASSQFGGSEKLFF. The chain couples TRBV14 to TRBJ1-4, with unresolved D. Germline CDR1 reads SGHDN; CDR2 reads FVKESK. The CDR3 runs 14 residues. V gave up 3 bases and J gave up 8 bases, with 13 bases separating them.

The chain links TRBV19 to TRBJ2-3, with TRBD1 as a possible D gene (6 bases). The V gene lost 6 bases and the J gene lost 12 bases, with 25 bases spanning the gap. The CDR3 loop spans 15 amino acids. Germline CDR1 and CDR2: LNHDA and SQIVND (reference sequence). CDR3 nucleotides: TGTGCCAGTAGCCGAGCTTTTCAGGGGCTCGCATTACAGTATTTT. As protein: CASSRAFQGLALQYF.

The chain recombines TRBV2 with TRBJ2-1; D remains unclear. The CDR3 extends over 11 amino acids. CDR1 and CDR2 (germline): SNHLY, FYNNEI. Trimming removed 6 bases from V and 9 bases from J, with 9 bases in between. The CDR3 spells CASRVFGEQFF. DNA for the CDR3: TGTGCCAGCAGGGTGTTTGGTGAGCAGTTCTTC. Drawing the rest from reference TRBV2 and TRBJ2-1, the complete variable domain is EPEVTQTPSHQVTQMGQEVILRCVPISNHLYFYWYRQILGQKVEFLVSFYNNEISEKSEIFDDQFSVERPDGSNFTLKIRSTKLEDSAMYFCASRVFGEQFFGPGTRLTVL.

This chain connects TRBV28 to TRBJ2-7; 7 bases map to TRBD2. V was pared by 4 bases and J by 5 bases, with 8 bases of the junction left unmatched. CDR1 MDHEN and CDR2 SYDVKM come from the germline V gene. The CDR3 extends over 14 amino acids. The CDR3 DNA is TGTGCCAGCAGTTACACGCGGGAGTCTCACGAGCAGTACTTC. Encoded protein: CASSYTRESHEQYF.

The CDR3 DNA sequence: TGTGCCAGCTCACCACCCGACAGGCCTCGTGCCCAGTACTTC. This encodes CASSPPDRPRAQYF. The chain joins TRBV18 to TRBJ2-5, with TRBD1 as a possible D gene (6 bases). V lost 0 bases and J 9 bases, leaving 14 bases between the germline ends. Germline CDR1 reads KGHSH; CDR2 reads LQKENI. This CDR3 contains 14 residues.

The rearrangement links TRBV11-2 to TRBJ2-6; possibly TRBD1 for D (5 bases). The V end was cut by 5 bases, the J end by 1 base, with 15 bases between. The CDR3 covers 17 residues. CDR1 and CDR2 from the germline V gene are SGHAT and FQNNGV. This chain's CDR3 is CASSPVARVSGANVLTF. The CDR3 DNA reads as TGTGCCAGCAGCCCCGTCGCCAGGGTGTCTGGGGCCAACGTCCTGACTTTC.

V and J are TRBV9 and TRBJ1-6; D gene ambiguous. V lost 3 bases, J lost 0 bases, and 10 bases lay in between. The CDR3 spans 16 residues. Germline V gene lookup returns CDR1 SGDLS and CDR2 YYNGEE. This chain's CDR3 is CASSATESSYNSPLHF. Written as DNA, the CDR3 is TGTGCCAGCAGCGCCACAGAGAGCTCCTATAATTCACCCCTCCACTTT. The full variable domain, with the rest looked up from reference TRBV9 and TRBJ1-6, is DSGVTQTPKHLITATGQRVTLRCSPRSGDLSVYWYQQSLDQGLQFLIQYYNGEERAKGNILERFSAQQFPDLHSELNLSSLELGDSALYFCASSATESSYNSPLHFGNGTRLTVT.

This clone was seen a handful of times. The chain joins TRBV6-4 to TRBJ1-5; tentative D call: TRBD1 (6 bases). The CDR3 is 16 amino acids. V was pared by 5 bases and J by 3 bases, with 17 bases between. The germline CDR1 and CDR2 sequences are MRHNA and SNTAGT. The CDR3 protein is CASSNLQGRSNQPQHF. The CDR3 DNA reads as TGTGCCAGCAGTAACTTACAGGGCCGTTCCAATCAGCCCCAGCATTTT.

The chain links TRBV11-2 to TRBJ1-6; no clear D gene. Trimming removed 1 base from V and 8 bases from J, with 12 bases in between. Germline CDR1 is SGHAT and CDR2 is FQNNGV. This CDR3 has 15 residues. The CDR3 loop reads CASSLADGGYSPLHF. Here the CDR3 DNA reads TGTGCCAGCAGCTTAGCCGACGGCGGATATTCACCCCTCCACTTT.

J is TRBJ1-2 and V is TRBV6-6; 8 nucleotides agree with TRBD1. J lost 4 bases, V lost 1 base, and 2 bases had no gene match. CDR3 length equals 14 residues. From germline, CDR1 is MNHNY and CDR2 SVGAGI (reference sequence). CDR3 in amino acids: CASSYFDRGYGYTF. The CDR3 coding sequence is TGTGCCAGCAGTTACTTTGACAGGGGCTATGGCTACACCTTC.

The V and J genes are TRBV6-6 and TRBJ1-6; D is ambiguous. Trimming cost V 7 bases and J 4 bases, with 8 bases left between them. Germline V lookup: CDR1 MNHNY, CDR2 SVGAGI (reference sequence). The CDR3 totals 13 residues. The CDR3 sequence is CASIDDYNSPLHF. The DNA of the CDR3 is TGTGCCAGCATTGACGATTATAATTCACCCCTCCACTTT.